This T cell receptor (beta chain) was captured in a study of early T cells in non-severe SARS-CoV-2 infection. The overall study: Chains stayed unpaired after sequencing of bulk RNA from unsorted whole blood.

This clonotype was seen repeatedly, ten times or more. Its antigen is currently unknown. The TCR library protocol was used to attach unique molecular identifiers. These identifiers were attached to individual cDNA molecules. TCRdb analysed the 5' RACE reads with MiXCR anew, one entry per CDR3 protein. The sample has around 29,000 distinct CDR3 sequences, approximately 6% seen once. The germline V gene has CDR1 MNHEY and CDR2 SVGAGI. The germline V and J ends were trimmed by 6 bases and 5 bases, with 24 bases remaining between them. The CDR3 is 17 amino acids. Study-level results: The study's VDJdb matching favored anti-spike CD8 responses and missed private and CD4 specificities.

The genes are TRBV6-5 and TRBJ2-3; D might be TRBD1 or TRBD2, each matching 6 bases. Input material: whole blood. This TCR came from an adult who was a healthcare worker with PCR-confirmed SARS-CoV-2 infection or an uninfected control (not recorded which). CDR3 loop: CASRSPGQPEGGDTQYF. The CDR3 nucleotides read TGTGCCAGCAGGTCCCCCGGCCAGCCGGAGGGGGGAGATACGCAGTATTTT.